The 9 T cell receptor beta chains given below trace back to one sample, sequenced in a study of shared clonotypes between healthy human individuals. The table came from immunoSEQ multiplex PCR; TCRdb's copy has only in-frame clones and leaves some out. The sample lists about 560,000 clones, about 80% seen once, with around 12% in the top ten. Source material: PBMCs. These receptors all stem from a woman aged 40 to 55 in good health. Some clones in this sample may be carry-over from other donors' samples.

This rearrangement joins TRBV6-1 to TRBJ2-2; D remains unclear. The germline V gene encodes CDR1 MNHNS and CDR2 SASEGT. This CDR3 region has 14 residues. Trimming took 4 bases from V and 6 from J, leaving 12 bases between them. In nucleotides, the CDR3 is TGTGCCAGCAGTGGGCTAGTTGGGGCCGGGGAGCTGTTTTTT. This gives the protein CASSGLVGAGELFF.

CDR3 in DNA: TGCAGCGTTCAGATACCGCCAGGGGAAAAACTGTTTTTT. This codes for CSVQIPPGEKLFF. The chain carries TRBV29-1 and TRBJ1-4; a possible D gene is TRBD1 (5 bases). From germline, CDR1 is SQVTM and CDR2 ANQGSEA. The CDR3 runs 13 residues. Trimming shortened V by 5 bases and J by 8 bases, and 15 bases separated the two germline ends.

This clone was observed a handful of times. The CDR3 region has the DNA TGTGCCAGCAGTAGCCTGCTCGGGGGAGATCAGCCCCAGCATTTT. It specifies CASSSLLGGDQPQHF. The rearrangement uses TRBV27 and TRBJ1-5; a weak D match, TRBD1 (5 bases). The germline V and J ends were trimmed by 5 bases and 5 bases, with 16 bases remaining between them. The CDR3 length is 15 residues. Germline CDR1 reads MNHEY; CDR2 reads SMNVEV (reference sequence).

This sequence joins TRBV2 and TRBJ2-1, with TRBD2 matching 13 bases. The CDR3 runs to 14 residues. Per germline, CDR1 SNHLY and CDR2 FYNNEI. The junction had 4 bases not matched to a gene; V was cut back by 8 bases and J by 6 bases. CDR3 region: CASAGLAGVNEQFF. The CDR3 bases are TGTGCCAGCGCCGGACTAGCGGGAGTCAATGAGCAGTTCTTC. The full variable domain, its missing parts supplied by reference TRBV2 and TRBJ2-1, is EPEVTQTPSHQVTQMGQEVILRCVPISNHLYFYWYRQILGQKVEFLVSFYNNEISEKSEIFDDQFSVERPDGSNFTLKIRSTKLEDSAMYFCASAGLAGVNEQFFGPGTRLTVL.

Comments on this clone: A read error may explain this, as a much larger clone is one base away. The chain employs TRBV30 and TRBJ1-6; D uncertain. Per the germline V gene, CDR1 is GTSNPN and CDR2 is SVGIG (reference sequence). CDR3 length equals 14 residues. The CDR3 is CASTAGNPGSPLYF. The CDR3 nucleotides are TGTGCCAGTACGGCGGGAAACCCGGGGTCACCCCTCTACTTT. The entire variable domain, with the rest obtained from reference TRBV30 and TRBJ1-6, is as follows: SQTIHQWPATLVQPVGSPLSLECTVEGTSNPNLYWYRQAAGRGLQLLFYSVGIGQISSEVPQNLSASRPQDRQFILSSKKLLLSDSGFYLCASTAGNPGSPLYFGNGTRLTVT.

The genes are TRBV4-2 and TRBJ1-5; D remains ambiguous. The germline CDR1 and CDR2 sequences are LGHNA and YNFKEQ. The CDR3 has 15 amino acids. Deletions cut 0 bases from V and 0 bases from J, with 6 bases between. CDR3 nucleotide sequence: TGTGCCAGCAGCCAAGACCTATATAGCAATCAGCCCCAGCATTTT. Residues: CASSQDLYSNQPQHF.

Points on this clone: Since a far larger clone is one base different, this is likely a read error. Written as DNA, the CDR3 is TGTGCCAGCAGCTTGGCAGGGGGCTTTGGAAACACCATATATTTT. This sequence encodes CASSLAGGFGNTIYF. J is TRBJ1-3 and V is TRBV11-2, with 8 positions matching TRBD1. The length of the CDR3 is 15 residues. Germline trimming cut 3 bases from V and 3 bases from J; bases unmatched to any gene: 4. From germline, CDR1 is SGHAT and CDR2 FQNNGV.

The CDR3 DNA is TGTGCCAGCAGCTTAGGAAGGGCGGGCACCGGGGAGCTGTTTTTT. It codes for CASSLGRAGTGELFF. The chain employs TRBV7-2 and TRBJ2-2; TRBD2 is a possible D gene (5 bases). The CDR3 runs 15 residues. Germline V gives CDR1 SGHTA, CDR2 FQGNSA. V dropped 1 base and J dropped 4 bases, with 10 bases sitting between them.

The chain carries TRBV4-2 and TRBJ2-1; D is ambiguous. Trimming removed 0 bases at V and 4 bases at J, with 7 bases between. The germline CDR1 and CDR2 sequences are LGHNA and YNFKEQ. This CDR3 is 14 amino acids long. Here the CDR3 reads CASSQDGDYNEQFF. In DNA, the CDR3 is TGTGCCAGCAGCCAAGATGGGGATTACAATGAGCAGTTCTTC.